This T cell receptor (beta chain) appears in the sequencing data of a study of Ad26.COV2.S vaccination and SARS-CoV-2 variants. This table comes from immunoSEQ multiplex PCR, and its TCRdb copy is limited to in-frame clones, with some not included. The sample contains approximately 400,000 clones, more than 75% of which appear only once. The germline V gene has CDR1 MNHEY and CDR2 SMNVEV (reference sequence). Trimming took 6 bases from V and 13 from J, leaving 13 bases between them. The CDR3 length is 12 residues. A note on this clone: Its matching antigen is unknown.

Treatment indicated: some 19 received Ad26.COV2.S at low or high dose, single or two shots; five or six received placebo; per-sample allocation not given. At day 63 after the first vaccine or placebo injection, samples were drawn. Donor was an adult aged 18-55 years in Boston. Study-level findings and limits: Following vaccination, spike-specific CD8+ and CD4+ T cell responses reportedly exhibited substantial breadth. Breadth of non-spike TCRs did not differ between vaccinees and placebo recipients.

The chain joins TRBV27 to TRBJ1-6; D gene ambiguous. The sequence came from a person aged 18-60 years who received the Ad26.COV2.S COVID-19 vaccine or a placebo. The sample here was peripheral blood, taken in a trial of Ad26.COV2.S vaccine versus placebo. CDR3 coding DNA: TGTGCCAGCAGCACCGGGCCCTTTCCCCTCCACTTT. Its translation: CASSTGPFPLHF.